The present entry profiles one T cell receptor (beta chain) with its context. CD45RO-negative cells were positively selected for CCR7, leaving out terminally differentiated effector memory CD45RA+ cells. Per the study methods: Quality scores were absent from the junction-only immunoSEQ sequences, so filtering differed. Clones were sequenced by immunoSEQ multiplex PCR, and TCRdb holds only the in-frame ones, with some missing. V and J calls plus clone size are reproduced from that table; the DNA served to infer D and trimming. The table has approximately 2,200,000 clones, about 92% seen once. This sample stems from a study of shared clonotypes between healthy human individuals. The sequence derives from a man between 18 and 29 years old in good health. Some clones in this sample may be carry-over from other donors' samples. The sample taken for sequencing was naive CD8+ T cells from PBMCs.

Here the CDR3 reads CASSQVLAGAPGELFF. Here the CDR3 DNA reads TGCGCCAGCAGCCAAGTCCTAGCGGGAGCGCCCGGGGAGCTGTTTTTT. J is TRBJ2-2 and V is TRBV4-1; TRBD2 matches 10 bases. CDR3 size: 16 residues. Per the germline V gene, CDR1 is MGHRA and CDR2 is YSYEKL. The trim removed 1 base at V and 6 bases at J, leaving 5 bases unmatched.